This T cell receptor beta chain was profiled in a study of follicular helper T cells after annual influenza vaccination. In regard to this clone: Its antigen is unknown.

The time point was: 2014-2015 season, 7 days after vaccination. Study observations and caveats: ICOS+CD38+ cTfh clonality tracked population frequency, and its change tracked circulating plasmablast change. Productive TCRB sequences came from only roughly 9.5-22% of cells. Day 7 ICOS+CD38+ clones were most often found later in ICOS-CD38- cTfh cells.

V shed 6 bases, J shed 5 bases, and the junction held 9 bases outside the gene matches. The germline CDR1 and CDR2 sequences are SQVTM and ANQGSEA. The CDR3 runs 13 residues. TCRdb's copy holds only in-frame clones and misses some; the assay was immunoSEQ multiplex PCR. The sample lists over 7,000 clones; approximately 80% were seen once. The genes are TRBV29-1 and TRBJ2-5, with TRBD1 identical over 7 bases. The TCR was taken from an adult who received the influenza vaccine. The sequenced sample was CXCR5+ CD38- circulating T follicular helper cells from blood, obtained 7 days after influenza vaccination. The subset denotes: circulating Tfh, non-naive CD4+CXCR5+PD-1+ (ICOS+CD38+ or ICOS-CD38-). CDR3 residues: CSVRQGVRETQYF. CDR3 sequence (DNA): TGCAGCGTGCGCCAGGGGGTCCGGGAGACCCAGTACTTC.